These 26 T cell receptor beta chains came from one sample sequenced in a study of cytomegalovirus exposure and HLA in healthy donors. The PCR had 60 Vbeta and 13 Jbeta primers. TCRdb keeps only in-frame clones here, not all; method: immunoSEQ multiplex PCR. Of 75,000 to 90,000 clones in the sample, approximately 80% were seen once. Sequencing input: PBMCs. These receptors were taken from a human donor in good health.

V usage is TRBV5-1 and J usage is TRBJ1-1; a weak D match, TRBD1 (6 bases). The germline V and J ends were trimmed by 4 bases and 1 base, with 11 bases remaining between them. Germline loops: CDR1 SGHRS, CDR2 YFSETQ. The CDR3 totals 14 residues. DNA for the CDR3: TGCGCCAGCAGCCGGACAGCCGGGAACACTGAAGCTTTCTTT. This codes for CASSRTAGNTEAFF.

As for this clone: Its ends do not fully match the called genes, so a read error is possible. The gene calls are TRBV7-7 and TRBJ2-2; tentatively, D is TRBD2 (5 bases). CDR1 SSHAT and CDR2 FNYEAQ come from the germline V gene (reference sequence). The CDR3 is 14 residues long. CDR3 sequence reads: CASSFGERTGELFF. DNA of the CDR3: TGTGCTAGCAGCTTCGGGGAGCGCACCGGGGAGCTGTTTTTT. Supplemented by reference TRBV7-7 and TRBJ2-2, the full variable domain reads GAGVSQSPRYKVTKRGQDVTLRCDPISSHATLYWYQQALGQGPEFLTYFNYEAQPDKSGLPSDRFSAERPEGSISTLTIQRTEQRDSAMYRCASSFGERTGELFFGEGSRLTVL.

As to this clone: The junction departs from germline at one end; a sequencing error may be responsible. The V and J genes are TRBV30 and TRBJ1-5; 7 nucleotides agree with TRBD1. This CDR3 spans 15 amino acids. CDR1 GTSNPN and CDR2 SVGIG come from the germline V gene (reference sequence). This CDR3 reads CAWSGGGVGNQPQNF. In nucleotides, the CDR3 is TGTGCCTGGAGCGGAGGGGGCGTGGGCAATCAGCCCCAGAATTTT. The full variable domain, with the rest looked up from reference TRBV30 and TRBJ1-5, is SQTIHQWPATLVQPVGSPLSLECTVEGTSNPNLYWYRQAAGRGLQLLFYSVGIGQISSEVPQNLSASRPQDRQFILSSKKLLLSDSGFYLCAWSGGGVGNQPQNFGDGTRLSIL.

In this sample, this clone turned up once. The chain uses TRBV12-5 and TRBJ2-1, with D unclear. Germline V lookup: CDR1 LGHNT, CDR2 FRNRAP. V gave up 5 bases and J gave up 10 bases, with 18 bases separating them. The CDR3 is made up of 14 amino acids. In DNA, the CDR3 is TGTGCTAGTGGTGAATCAGGCGCGTATGGAGAGCAGTTCTTC. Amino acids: CASGESGAYGEQFF. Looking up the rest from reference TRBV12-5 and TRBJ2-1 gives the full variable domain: DARVTQTPRHKVTEMGQEVTMRCQPILGHNTVFWYRQTMMQGLELLAYFRNRAPLDDSGMPKDRFSAEMPDATLATLKIQPSEPRDSAVYFCASGESGAYGEQFFGPGTRLTVL.

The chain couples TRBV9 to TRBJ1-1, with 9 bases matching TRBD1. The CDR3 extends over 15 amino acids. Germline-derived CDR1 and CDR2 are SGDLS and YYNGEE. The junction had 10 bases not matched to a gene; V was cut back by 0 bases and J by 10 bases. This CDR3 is CASSVDGTGSLGAFF. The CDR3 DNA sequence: TGTGCCAGCAGCGTAGACGGGACAGGGTCCCTTGGAGCTTTCTTT.

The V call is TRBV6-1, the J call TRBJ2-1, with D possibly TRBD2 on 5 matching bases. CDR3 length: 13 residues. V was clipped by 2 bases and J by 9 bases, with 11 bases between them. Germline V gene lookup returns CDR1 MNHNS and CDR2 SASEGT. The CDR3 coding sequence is TGTGCCAGCAGTGAATTGAGGCGGGTTGAGCAGTTCTTC. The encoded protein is CASSELRRVEQFF.

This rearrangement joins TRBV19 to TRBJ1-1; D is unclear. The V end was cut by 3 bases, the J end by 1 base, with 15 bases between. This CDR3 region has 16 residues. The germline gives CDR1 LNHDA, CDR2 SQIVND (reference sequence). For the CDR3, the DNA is TGTGCCAGTAGTATTCCGGGGAAGTCGGGGAACACTGAAGCTTTCTTT. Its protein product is CASSIPGKSGNTEAFF.

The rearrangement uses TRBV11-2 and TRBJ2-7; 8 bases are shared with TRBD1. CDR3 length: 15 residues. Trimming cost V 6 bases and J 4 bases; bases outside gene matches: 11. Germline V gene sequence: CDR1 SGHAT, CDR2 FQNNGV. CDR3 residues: CASSWGTGGFYEQYF. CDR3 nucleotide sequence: TGTGCCAGCAGTTGGGGGACAGGCGGGTTTTACGAGCAGTACTTC.

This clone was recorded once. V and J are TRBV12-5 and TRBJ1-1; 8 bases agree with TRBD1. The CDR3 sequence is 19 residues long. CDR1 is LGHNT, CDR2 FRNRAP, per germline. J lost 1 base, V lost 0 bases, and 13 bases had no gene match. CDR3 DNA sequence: TGTGCTAGTGGTTTGGTACTCTCCCACTACAGGGGGGAGAACACTGAAGCTTTCTTT. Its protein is CASGLVLSHYRGENTEAFF. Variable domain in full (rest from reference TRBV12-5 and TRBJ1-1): DARVTQTPRHKVTEMGQEVTMRCQPILGHNTVFWYRQTMMQGLELLAYFRNRAPLDDSGMPKDRFSAEMPDATLATLKIQPSEPRDSAVYFCASGLVLSHYRGENTEAFFGQGTRLTVV.

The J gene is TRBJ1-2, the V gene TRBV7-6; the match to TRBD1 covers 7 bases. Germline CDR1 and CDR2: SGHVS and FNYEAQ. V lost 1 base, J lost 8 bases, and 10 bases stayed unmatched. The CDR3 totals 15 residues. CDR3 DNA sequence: TGTGCCAGCAGCTTAGGGCTCAGGGGGTTCGGGGGCTACACCTTC. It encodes CASSLGLRGFGGYTF.

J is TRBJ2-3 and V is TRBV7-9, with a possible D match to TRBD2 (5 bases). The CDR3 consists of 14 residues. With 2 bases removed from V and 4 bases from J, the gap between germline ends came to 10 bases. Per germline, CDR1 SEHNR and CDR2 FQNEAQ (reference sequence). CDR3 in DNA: TGTGCCAGCAGCTTACAAGGGAGTGCAGATACGCAGTATTTT. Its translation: CASSLQGSADTQYF.

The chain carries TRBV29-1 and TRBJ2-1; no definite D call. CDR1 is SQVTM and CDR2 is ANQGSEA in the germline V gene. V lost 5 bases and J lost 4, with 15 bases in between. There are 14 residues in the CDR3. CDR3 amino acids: CSVRHHAAYNEQFF. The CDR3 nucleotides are TGCAGCGTTCGACACCACGCCGCTTACAATGAGCAGTTCTTC.

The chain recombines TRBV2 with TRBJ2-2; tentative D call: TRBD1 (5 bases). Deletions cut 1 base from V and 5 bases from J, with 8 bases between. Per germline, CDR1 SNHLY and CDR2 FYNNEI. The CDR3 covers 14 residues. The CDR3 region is CASSEGKGTGELFF. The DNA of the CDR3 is TGTGCCAGCAGTGAAGGAAAGGGGACCGGGGAGCTGTTTTTT. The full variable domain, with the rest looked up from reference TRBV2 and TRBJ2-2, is EPEVTQTPSHQVTQMGQEVILRCVPISNHLYFYWYRQILGQKVEFLVSFYNNEISEKSEIFDDQFSVERPDGSNFTLKIRSTKLEDSAMYFCASSEGKGTGELFFGEGSRLTVL.

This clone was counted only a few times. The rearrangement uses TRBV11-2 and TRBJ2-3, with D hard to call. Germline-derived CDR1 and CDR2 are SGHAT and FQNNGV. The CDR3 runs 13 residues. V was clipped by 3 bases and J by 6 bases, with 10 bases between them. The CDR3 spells CASSLNAADTQYF. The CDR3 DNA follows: TGTGCCAGCAGCTTGAACGCGGCCGATACGCAGTATTTT.

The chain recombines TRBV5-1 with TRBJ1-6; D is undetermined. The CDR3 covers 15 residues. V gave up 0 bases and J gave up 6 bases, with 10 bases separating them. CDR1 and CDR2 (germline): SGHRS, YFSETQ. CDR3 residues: CASSLDPTGNSPLHF. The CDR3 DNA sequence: TGCGCCAGCAGCTTGGACCCGACGGGTAATTCACCCCTCCACTTT.

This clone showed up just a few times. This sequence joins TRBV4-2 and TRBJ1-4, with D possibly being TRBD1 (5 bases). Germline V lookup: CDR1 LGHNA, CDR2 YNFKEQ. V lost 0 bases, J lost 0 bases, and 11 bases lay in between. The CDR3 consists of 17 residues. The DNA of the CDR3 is TGTGCCAGCAGCCAAGATGGGACTGTAGCAACTAATGAAAAACTGTTTTTT. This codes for CASSQDGTVATNEKLFF.

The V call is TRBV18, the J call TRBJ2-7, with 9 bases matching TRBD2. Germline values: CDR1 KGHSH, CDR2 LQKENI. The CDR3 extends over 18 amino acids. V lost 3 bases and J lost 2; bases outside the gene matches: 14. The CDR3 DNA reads TGTGCCAGCTCACCCCTACGTCCCGCGGGGGGGATCACCTACGAGCAGTACTTC. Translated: CASSPLRPAGGITYEQYF.

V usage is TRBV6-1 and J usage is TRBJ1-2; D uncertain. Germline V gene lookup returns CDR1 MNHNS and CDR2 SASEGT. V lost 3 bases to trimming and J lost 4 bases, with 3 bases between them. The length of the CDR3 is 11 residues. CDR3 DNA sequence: TGTGCCAGCAGTGACTCCTATGGCTACACCTTC. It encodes CASSDSYGYTF.

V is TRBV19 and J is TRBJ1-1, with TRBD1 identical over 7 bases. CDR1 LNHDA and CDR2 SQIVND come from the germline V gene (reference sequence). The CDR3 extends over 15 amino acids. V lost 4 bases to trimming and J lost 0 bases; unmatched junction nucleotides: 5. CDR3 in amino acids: CASSRDRTMNTEAFF. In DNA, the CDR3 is TGTGCCAGTAGTAGGGACAGAACCATGAACACTGAAGCTTTCTTT.

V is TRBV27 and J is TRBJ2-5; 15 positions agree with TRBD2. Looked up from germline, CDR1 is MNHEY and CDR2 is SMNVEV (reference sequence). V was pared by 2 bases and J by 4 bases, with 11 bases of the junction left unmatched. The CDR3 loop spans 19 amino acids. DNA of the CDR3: TGTGCCAGCAGTTTACGGGACGGACTAGCGGGGGGGCAAGGAGAGACCCAGTACTTC. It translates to CASSLRDGLAGGQGETQYF.

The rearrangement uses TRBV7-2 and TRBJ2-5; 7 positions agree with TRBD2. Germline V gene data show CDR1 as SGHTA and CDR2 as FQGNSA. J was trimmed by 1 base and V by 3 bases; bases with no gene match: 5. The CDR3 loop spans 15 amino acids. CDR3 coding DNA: TGTGCCAGCAGCTTGGGATGGGGGGGCCAAGAGACCCAGTACTTC. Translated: CASSLGWGGQETQYF.

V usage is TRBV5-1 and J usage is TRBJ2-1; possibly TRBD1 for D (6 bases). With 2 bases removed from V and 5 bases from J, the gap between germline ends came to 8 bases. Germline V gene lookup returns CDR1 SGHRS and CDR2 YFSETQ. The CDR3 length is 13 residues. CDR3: CASSLGQHNEQFF. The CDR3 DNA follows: TGCGCCAGCAGCTTAGGACAGCACAATGAGCAGTTCTTC.

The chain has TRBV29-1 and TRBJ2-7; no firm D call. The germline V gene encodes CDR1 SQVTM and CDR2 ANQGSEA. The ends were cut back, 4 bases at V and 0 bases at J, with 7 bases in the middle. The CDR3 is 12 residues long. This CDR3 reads CSVGGPSYEQYF. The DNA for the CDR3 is TGCAGCGTTGGCGGCCCCTCCTACGAGCAGTACTTC.

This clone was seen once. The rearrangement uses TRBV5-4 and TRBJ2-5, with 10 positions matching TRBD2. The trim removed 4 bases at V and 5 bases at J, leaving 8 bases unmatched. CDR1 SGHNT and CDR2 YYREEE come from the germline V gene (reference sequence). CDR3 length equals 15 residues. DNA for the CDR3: TGTGCCAGCAGCCAGCGGGGGGGCCTGGGGGAGACCCAGTACTTC. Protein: CASSQRGGLGETQYF.

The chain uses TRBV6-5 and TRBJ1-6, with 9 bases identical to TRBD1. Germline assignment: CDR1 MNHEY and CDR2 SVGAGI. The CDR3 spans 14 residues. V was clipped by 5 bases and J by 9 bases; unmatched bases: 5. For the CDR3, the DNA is TGTGCCAGCAGTAAGACAGGGGGACGTTCACCCCTCCACTTT. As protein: CASSKTGGRSPLHF.

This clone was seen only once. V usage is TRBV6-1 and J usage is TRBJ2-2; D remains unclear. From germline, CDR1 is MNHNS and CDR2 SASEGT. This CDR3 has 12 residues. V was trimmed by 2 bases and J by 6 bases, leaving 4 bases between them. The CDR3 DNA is TGTGCCAGCAGTGAATATCCCGGGGAGCTGTTTTTT. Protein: CASSEYPGELFF.